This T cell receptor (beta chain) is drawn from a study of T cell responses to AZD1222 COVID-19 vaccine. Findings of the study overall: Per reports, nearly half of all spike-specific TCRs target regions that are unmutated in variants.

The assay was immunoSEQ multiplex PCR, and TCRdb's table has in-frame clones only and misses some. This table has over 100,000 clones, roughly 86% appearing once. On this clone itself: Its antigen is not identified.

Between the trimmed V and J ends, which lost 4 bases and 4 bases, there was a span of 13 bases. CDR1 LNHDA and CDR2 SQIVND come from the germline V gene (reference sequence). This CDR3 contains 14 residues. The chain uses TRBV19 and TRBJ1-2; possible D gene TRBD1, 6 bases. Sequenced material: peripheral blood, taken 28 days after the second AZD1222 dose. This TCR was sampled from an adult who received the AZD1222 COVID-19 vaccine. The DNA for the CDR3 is TGTGCCAGTAGTACCACCCTGACAGGCTATGGCTACACCTTC. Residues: CASSTTLTGYGYTF. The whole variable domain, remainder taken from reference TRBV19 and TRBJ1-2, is DGGITQSPKYLFRKEGQNVTLSCEQNLNHDAMYWYRQDPGQGLRLIYYSQIVNDFQKGDIAEGYSVSREKKESFPLTVTSAQKNPTAFYLCASSTTLTGYGYTFGSGTRLTVV.